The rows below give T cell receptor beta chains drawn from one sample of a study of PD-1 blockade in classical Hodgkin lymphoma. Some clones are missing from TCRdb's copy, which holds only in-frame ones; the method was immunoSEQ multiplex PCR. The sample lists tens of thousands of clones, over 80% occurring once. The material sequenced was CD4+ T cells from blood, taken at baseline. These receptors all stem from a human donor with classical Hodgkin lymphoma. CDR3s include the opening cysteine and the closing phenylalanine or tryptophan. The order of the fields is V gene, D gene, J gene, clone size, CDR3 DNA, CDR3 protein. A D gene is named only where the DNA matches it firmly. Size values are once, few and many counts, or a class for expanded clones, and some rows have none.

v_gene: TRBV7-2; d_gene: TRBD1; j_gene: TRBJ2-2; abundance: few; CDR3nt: TGTGCCAGCAGCTTGGGGGGACAGGCCAACGGGGAGCTGTTTTTT; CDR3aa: CASSLGGQANGELFF
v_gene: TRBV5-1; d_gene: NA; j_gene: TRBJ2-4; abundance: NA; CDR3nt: TGCGCCAGCAGCAAAGACAGGATGGACATTCAGTACTTC; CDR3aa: CASSKDRMDIQYF
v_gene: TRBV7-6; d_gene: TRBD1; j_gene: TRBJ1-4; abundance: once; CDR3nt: TGTGCCAGCAGCGCCCGGGACAGGGATGAAAAACTGTTTTTT; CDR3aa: CASSARDRDEKLFF
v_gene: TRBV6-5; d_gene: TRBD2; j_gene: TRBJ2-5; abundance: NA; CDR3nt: TGTGCCAGCAAATTAGCGGGGGAAGAGACCCAGTACTTC; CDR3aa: CASKLAGEETQYF
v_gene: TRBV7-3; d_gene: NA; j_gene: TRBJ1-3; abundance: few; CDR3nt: TGTGCCAGCAGCCCCGGCCCCTCTGGAAACACCATATATTTT; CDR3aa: CASSPGPSGNTIYF
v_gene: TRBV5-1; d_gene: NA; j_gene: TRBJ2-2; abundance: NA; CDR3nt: TGCGCCAGCAGCCTAAATCCCGGGGAGCTGTTTTTT; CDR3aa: CASSLNPGELFF
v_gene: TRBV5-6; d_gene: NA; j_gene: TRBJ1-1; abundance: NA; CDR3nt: TGTGCCAGCAGCCTCCCGGGCCGGGGGCGCCGGACTGAAGCTTTCTTT; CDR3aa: CASSLPGRGRRTEAFF
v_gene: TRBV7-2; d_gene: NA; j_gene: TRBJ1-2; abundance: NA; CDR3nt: TGTGCCAGCAACCTACAGGGTCCCTATGGCTACACCTTC; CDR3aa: CASNLQGPYGYTF
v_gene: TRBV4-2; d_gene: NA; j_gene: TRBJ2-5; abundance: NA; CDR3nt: TGTGCCAGCAGCCAAGAGGGGGGCAGGGCGGGTTTACAAGAGACCCAGTACTTC; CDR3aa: CASSQEGGRAGLQETQYF
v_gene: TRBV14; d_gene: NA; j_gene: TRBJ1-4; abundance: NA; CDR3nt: TGTGCCAGCAGCCTTACCGGTGCCTCTAATGAAAAACTGTTTTTT; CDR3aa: CASSLTGASNEKLFF
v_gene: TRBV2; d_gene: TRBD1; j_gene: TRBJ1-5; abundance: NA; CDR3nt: TGTGCCAGCAGTAATCAGGGGGCCTATAAGCCCCAGCATTTT; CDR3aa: CASSNQGAYKPQHF
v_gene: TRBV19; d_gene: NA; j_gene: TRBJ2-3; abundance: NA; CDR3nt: TGTGCCAGTAGCCTCTACGACCTAGACACCTCAGATACGCAGTATTTT; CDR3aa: CASSLYDLDTSDTQYF
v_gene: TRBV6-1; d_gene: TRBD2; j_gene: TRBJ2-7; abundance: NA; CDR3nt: TGTGCCAGCAGTGAACGGGGGGACCATTCTTACGAGCAGTACTTC; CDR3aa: CASSERGDHSYEQYF
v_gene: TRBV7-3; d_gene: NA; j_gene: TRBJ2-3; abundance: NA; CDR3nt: TGTGCCAGCAGCCCTCCCCTGCTGGATACGCAGTATTTT; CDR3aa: CASSPPLLDTQYF
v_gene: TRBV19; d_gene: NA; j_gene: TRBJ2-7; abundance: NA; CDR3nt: TGTGCCAGTAGGTCGGACAGAGGCGGCTACGAGCAGTACTTC; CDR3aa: CASRSDRGGYEQYF
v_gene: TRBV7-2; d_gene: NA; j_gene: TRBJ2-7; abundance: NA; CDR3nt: TGTGCCAGCAGCTCCCGGGACTCCCGAACCTACGAGCAGTACTTC; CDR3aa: CASSSRDSRTYEQYF
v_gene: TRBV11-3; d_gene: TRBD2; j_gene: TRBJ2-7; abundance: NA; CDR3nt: TGTGCCAGCAGCTTAGGGGCGGGAGGGACCTCCTACGAGCAGTACTTC; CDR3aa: CASSLGAGGTSYEQYF
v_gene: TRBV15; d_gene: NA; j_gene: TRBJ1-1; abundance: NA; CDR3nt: TGTGCCACCAGCAGAGTAAGTAAGGCAGGGAACACTGAAGCTTTCTTT; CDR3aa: CATSRVSKAGNTEAFF
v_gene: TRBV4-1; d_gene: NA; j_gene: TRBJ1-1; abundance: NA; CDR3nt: TGCGCCAGCAGCCAAGTGGAGGTCGGGGGGAGGAATGAAGCTTTCTTT; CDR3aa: CASSQVEVGGRNEAFF
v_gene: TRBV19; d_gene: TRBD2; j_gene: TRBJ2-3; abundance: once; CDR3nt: TGTGCCAGTAGTATAGTCGCTAGCGGGGGGCCTAGCACAGATACGCAGTATTTT; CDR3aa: CASSIVASGGPSTDTQYF
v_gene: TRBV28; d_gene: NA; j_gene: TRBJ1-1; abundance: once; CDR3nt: TGTGCCAGCAGTTTATCGCAGTACGCCGGAGTAAGGACTGAAGCTTTCTTT; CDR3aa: CASSLSQYAGVRTEAFF
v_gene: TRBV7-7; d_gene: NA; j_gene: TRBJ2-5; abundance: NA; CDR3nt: TGTGCCAGCAGCTTAGAGGGGCAGACCCAGTACTTC; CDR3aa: CASSLEGQTQYF